This entry lists 25 T cell receptor beta chains sequenced from one sample in a study of patients and donors after allogeneic stem cell transplantation. One entry per CDR3 protein, called by TCRdb with MiXCR from the RT-PCR reads. Among 9,500 to 15,000 distinct CDR3 sequences listed, around 25% were seen once. Sample: blood, either unsorted or a sorted T cell fraction (not recorded which). All receptors come from a human donor who was either an allogeneic HSCT recipient or a stem cell or donor lymphocyte infusion donor (not recorded which). It is not recorded whose cells these are; they may come from a transplant donor.

This clonotype was seen ten or more times. The chain links TRBV7-2 to TRBJ1-2; 9 bases map to TRBD1. V lost 5 bases, J lost 8 bases, and 6 bases stayed unmatched. Germline CDR1 and CDR2: SGHTA and FQGNSA. CDR3 length: 13 residues. The CDR3 region is CASSIGQGFGYTF. The CDR3 DNA sequence: TGTGCCAGCAGCATCGGACAGGGGTTCGGCTACACCTTC. Together with reference TRBV7-2 and TRBJ1-2, the CDR3 gives the full variable domain: GAGVSQSPSNKVTEKGKDVELRCDPISGHTALYWYRQSLGQGLEFLIYFQGNSAPDKSGLPSDRFSAERTGGSVSTLTIQRTQQEDSAVYLCASSIGQGFGYTFGSGTRLTVV.

This chain connects TRBV12-3 or TRBV12-4 to TRBJ1-1; no reliable D call. The CDR3 loop spans 13 amino acids. The V gene lost 4 bases and the J gene lost 1 base, with 7 bases spanning the gap. The CDR3 nucleotides are TGTGCCAGCAGTTCTCCCTGGAACACTGAAGCTTTCTTT. This codes for CASSSPWNTEAFF.

The chain combines TRBV4-3 with TRBJ2-3; 14 positions agree with TRBD2. The CDR3 totals 16 residues. In germline, CDR1 is LGHNA, CDR2 YSLEER. V gave up 2 bases and J gave up 3 bases; unmatched junction bases: 1. The CDR3 loop reads CASSQRLAGGTDTQYF. The DNA of the CDR3 is TGCGCCAGCAGCCAACGACTAGCGGGAGGGACAGATACGCAGTATTTT.

This clonotype came up a few times. V usage is TRBV9 and J usage is TRBJ2-2, with 9 bases aligning to TRBD1. From germline, CDR1 is SGDLS and CDR2 YYNGEE. Germline trimming cut 1 base from V and 6 bases from J; bases unmatched to any gene: 7. The length of the CDR3 is 16 residues. CDR3 loop: CASSVRTGGAPGELFF. The CDR3 DNA sequence: TGTGCCAGCAGCGTAAGAACAGGGGGCGCGCCCGGGGAGCTGTTTTTT.

The chain combines TRBV7-6 with TRBJ1-1; D remains ambiguous. Germline CDR1 is SGHVS and CDR2 is FNYEAQ. There are 14 residues in the CDR3. Trimming removed 4 bases from V and 0 bases from J, with 9 bases in between. Here the CDR3 reads CASSYGSMNTEAFF. The CDR3 coding sequence is TGTGCCAGCAGCTACGGCTCCATGAACACTGAAGCTTTCTTT.

The rearrangement joins TRBV7-2 to TRBJ2-1, with 7 bases matching TRBD1. This CDR3 is 15 amino acids long. Losses at the gene ends were 5 bases for V and 4 bases for J; bases not matched to a gene: 8. Germline CDR1 and CDR2: SGHTA and FQGNSA. The CDR3 DNA is TGTGCCAGCAGCCCCGACAGGGCCCTATACAATGAGCAGTTCTTC. Its translation: CASSPDRALYNEQFF.

By share, this clonotype ranks as medium-sized. V usage is TRBV29-1 and J usage is TRBJ1-3; no reliable D call. The CDR3 is 13 residues long. Trimming cost V 4 bases and J 0 bases, with 7 bases left between them. In germline, CDR1 is SQVTM, CDR2 ANQGSEA. The CDR3 DNA is TGCAGCGTTGCGGCCCGCTCTGGAAACACCATATATTTT. This sequence encodes CSVAARSGNTIYF.

V gene TRBV20-1 combines with J gene TRBJ2-3, with 11 bases lining up with TRBD2. The V gene's germline CDR1 is DFQATT and CDR2 SNEGSKA (reference sequence). J gave up 2 bases and V 6 bases, and 7 bases lay outside the gene matches. The CDR3 is made up of 15 amino acids. As DNA, the CDR3 is TGCAGTGCCCCGACTAGCGGGATGATCACAGATACGCAGTATTTT. Translated, it gives CSAPTSGMITDTQYF.

Turning to this clonotype: A much larger clone is a single base away; this may be a read error. V is TRBV5-1 and J is TRBJ1-5; D gene uncertain. The germline V gene encodes CDR1 SGHRS and CDR2 YFSETQ. This CDR3 region has 14 residues. CDR3 coding DNA: TGCGCCCGCAGCTTGGAGGCAGGCAATCAGCCCCAGCATTTT. It translates to CARSLEAGNQPQHF.

This clonotype has a handful of counts. The rearrangement uses TRBV20-1 and TRBJ1-2; tentative D call: TRBD1 (5 bases). This CDR3 spans 13 amino acids. Germline V gene sequence: CDR1 DFQATT, CDR2 SNEGSKA (reference sequence). V dropped 7 bases and J dropped 2 bases, with 14 bases sitting between them. The chain's CDR3 is CSVRRAGNYGYTF. The CDR3 DNA sequence: TGCAGTGTCCGGAGAGCAGGGAACTATGGCTACACCTTC.

The rearrangement joins TRBV30 to TRBJ2-3, with 8 bases that match TRBD2. CDR1 is GTSNPN, CDR2 SVGIG, per germline (reference sequence). The ends lost 0 bases at V and 3 bases at J; junction bases unmatched: 5. This CDR3 contains 15 residues. This CDR3 reads CAWSVGRARTDTQYF. The CDR3 DNA sequence: TGTGCCTGGAGTGTCGGGAGGGCGAGGACAGATACGCAGTATTTT.

The chain combines TRBV29-1 with TRBJ2-1; 10 nucleotides align to TRBD2. The CDR3 runs to 13 residues. The V gene end was trimmed by 6 bases and the J gene end by 10 bases; junction bases not matched to a gene: 9. Germline V CDR1 and CDR2: SQVTM, ANQGSEA. The CDR3 sequence is CSVGLAAAVEQFF. Written as DNA, the CDR3 is TGCAGCGTAGGACTAGCGGCAGCCGTGGAGCAGTTCTTC.

The chain is built from TRBV30 and TRBJ1-4; unclear D gene. V lost 2 bases and J lost 7, with 8 bases in between. There are 12 residues in the CDR3. Germline-derived CDR1 and CDR2 are GTSNPN and SVGIG (reference sequence). CDR3 DNA: TGTGCCTGGAGTAGGGCGACTGAAAAACTGTTTTTT. It yields the protein CAWSRATEKLFF.

In this sample, this clonotype is large. V is TRBV18 and J is TRBJ1-6; D is unclear. CDR1 is KGHSH, CDR2 LQKENI, per germline. Between the trimmed V and J ends, which lost 1 base and 0 bases, there was a span of 7 bases. This CDR3 contains 16 residues. CDR3 region: CASSPRSSSYNSPLHF. In nucleotides, the CDR3 is TGTGCCAGCTCACCACGTAGCAGCTCCTATAATTCACCCCTCCACTTT.

The table lists this clonotype with a few counts. J is TRBJ2-7 and V is TRBV28, with 10 positions matching TRBD1. The CDR3 has 14 residues. The germline V gene encodes CDR1 MDHEN and CDR2 SYDVKM. V lost 5 bases, J lost 6 bases, and 7 bases stayed unmatched. CDR3 sequence reads: CASSPLTGGFEQYF. DNA of the CDR3: TGTGCCAGCAGTCCCCTGACAGGGGGCTTCGAGCAGTACTTC.

In its sample, this clonotype was seen a few times. The gene calls are TRBV6-6 and TRBJ2-7; D is undetermined. The ends were cut back, 6 bases at V and 2 bases at J, with 8 bases in the middle. Germline lookup yields CDR1 MNHNY and CDR2 SVGAGI (reference sequence). The length of the CDR3 is 12 residues. The CDR3 reads CASSPSTYEQYF. The CDR3 DNA follows: TGTGCCAGCAGCCCGTCGACCTACGAGCAGTACTTC.

This clonotype was seen many times. The chain couples TRBV7-9 to TRBJ1-1, with D tentatively TRBD1 (5 bases). Germline V gives CDR1 SEHNR, CDR2 FQNEAQ (reference sequence). The CDR3 is 15 residues long. V was shortened by 2 bases and J by 6 bases, with 16 bases between the two germline ends. DNA for the CDR3: TGTGCCAGCAGCTTAAAGGGTGGGGGTGCCGCTGAAGCTTTCTTT. This encodes CASSLKGGGAAEAFF.

The V call is TRBV4-3, the J call TRBJ1-2; 7 positions agree with TRBD1. The CDR3 is 15 amino acids. J gave up 5 bases and V 1 base, and 7 bases lay outside the gene matches. Germline CDR1 and CDR2: LGHNA and YSLEER. DNA for the CDR3: TGCGCCAGCAGCCAAGGAAGGGGGCTTGGGTATGGCTACACCTTC. It specifies CASSQGRGLGYGYTF.

This clonotype was picked up a small number of times. The rearrangement links TRBV27 to TRBJ1-2, with D uncertain. The CDR3 is 12 amino acids. V dropped 5 bases and J dropped 6 bases, with 10 bases sitting between them. Per the germline V gene, CDR1 is MNHEY and CDR2 is SMNVEV (reference sequence). In DNA form, the CDR3 reads TGTGCCAGCAGTCCAGACGGGAATGGCTACACCTTC. Translating gives CASSPDGNGYTF.

V gene TRBV12-3 or TRBV12-4 combines with J gene TRBJ1-6; no clear D gene. There are 13 residues in the CDR3. V was shortened by 6 bases and J by 7 bases, with 10 bases between the two germline ends. The CDR3 is CASSPIYNSPLHF. DNA of the CDR3: TGTGCCAGCAGCCCTATTTACAATTCACCCCTCCACTTT.

This chain connects TRBV30 to TRBJ1-5; TRBD1 aligns across 10 bases. J lost 4 bases, V lost 1 base, and 4 bases had no gene match. The CDR3 sequence is 15 residues long. Germline CDR1 and CDR2: GTSNPN and SVGIG (reference sequence). CDR3 in amino acids: CAWSGGQGRNQPQHF. CDR3 nucleotides: TGTGCCTGGAGTGGGGGACAGGGGAGGAATCAGCCCCAGCATTTT. Full variable domain (outside the CDR3, taken from reference TRBV30 and TRBJ1-5): SQTIHQWPATLVQPVGSPLSLECTVEGTSNPNLYWYRQAAGRGLQLLFYSVGIGQISSEVPQNLSASRPQDRQFILSSKKLLLSDSGFYLCAWSGGQGRNQPQHFGDGTRLSIL.

The rearrangement joins TRBV7-6 to TRBJ2-3; D is possibly TRBD2 (6 bases). Germline CDR1 is SGHVS and CDR2 is FNYEAQ. CDR3 size: 13 residues. Trimming took 5 bases from V and 4 from J, leaving 10 bases between them. The CDR3 region is CASSPWDSDTQYF. CDR3 nucleotide sequence: TGTGCCAGCAGCCCTTGGGACTCAGATACGCAGTATTTT.

This clonotype was found many times. CDR3 region: CASSHNYEQFF. The CDR3 coding sequence is TGTGCCAGCAGTCACAACTATGAGCAGTTCTTC. This rearrangement joins TRBV6-2 or TRBV6-3 to TRBJ2-1; D ambiguous. CDR3 length: 11 residues. V was clipped by 5 bases and J by 8 bases, with 7 bases between them. Germline V gene data show CDR1 as MNHEY and CDR2 as SVGEGT.

This clonotype was detected a few times. The chain combines TRBV28 with TRBJ1-5; 7 bases map to TRBD1. Trimming at V came to 4 bases and at J to 4 bases, leaving 13 bases not matched to a gene. The germline CDR1 and CDR2 sequences are MDHEN and SYDVKM. The CDR3 covers 17 residues. The CDR3 protein is CASSYYRGLDANQPQHF. CDR3 in DNA: TGTGCCAGCAGTTACTACAGGGGCTTGGATGCAAATCAGCCCCAGCATTTT. The full variable domain, with the rest looked up from reference TRBV28 and TRBJ1-5, is DVKVTQSSRYLVKRTGEKVFLECVQDMDHENMFWYRQDPGLGLRLIYFSYDVKMKEKGDIPEGYSVSREKKERFSLILESASTNQTSMYLCASSYYRGLDANQPQHFGDGTRLSIL.

The V call is TRBV28, the J call TRBJ1-5; unclear D gene. The CDR3 extends over 13 amino acids. Between the trimmed V and J ends, which lost 2 bases and 0 bases, there was a span of 2 bases. CDR1 MDHEN and CDR2 SYDVKM come from the germline V gene. The CDR3 sequence: CASSLVSNQPQHF. The CDR3, as DNA: TGTGCCAGCAGTTTAGTTAGCAATCAGCCCCAGCATTTT.